Below, one T cell receptor beta chain is given with its context. The specificity of this receptor is unknown. The record has no base qualities; no much larger clone is one base away. CDR1 MNHEY and CDR2 SVGAGI are derived from the germline V gene. Spanning cysteine to phenylalanine, the CDR3 consists of 20 amino acids. Only the CDR3 portion is preserved as DNA: 60 bases, with reading frame beginning at the first base. Compared with germline, V lacks 0 bases and J lacks 7 bases; bases without a gene match: 17. Receptor libraries were prepared by PCR. DNA from cultured CD4+ T cells was subjected to TCR sequencing with the Oncomine TCR Beta short-read assay at the Johns Hopkins FTIC core. The QIAamp micro DNA kit was used to extract genomic DNA from the cultured CD4+ T cells. Oncomine TCR Beta libraries from cultured CD4+ T cells were pooled using unique dual indexes and sequenced on an Illumina iSeq 100. Processing in the source paper ran as follows. Non-productive sequences were removed, and CDR3s that did not start with C, did not end with F or W, or were shorter than 7 amino acids were discarded. Antigen-specific clonotypes were identified with the MANAFEST web application by comparing peptide-stimulated wells with reference and other culture wells. To be called positive, a clone needed an FDR below 0.05, an odds ratio above 5, and a productive frequency above 0.1% in at least two of three replicate wells. A clonotype counted as cross-reactive if it showed significant expansion both in the SARS-CoV-2 spike wells and in at least one common cold coronavirus spike condition. Similarity between CDR3 sequences was evaluated in R version 3.6.1 using Levenshtein distances (stringdist) and unrooted phylogenetic trees (ape). In-frame beta chains were kept once TCRdb had trimmed the public reads at Q25 with fastp and called clones with MiXCR. Each entry merges the rows of one CDR3 protein and shows their most common DNA and genes. The V and J calls and clone size come from TCRdb's table, not from the authors' own analysis. The sample profile shows about 21,000 distinct CDR3 sequences; 35% to 50% of them were found once. The top ten clones comprise 8.5% to 10% of the sample.

According to the study, the label for this sample's treatment or condition signals: approximately 10-day PBMC culture with coronavirus spike peptide pools or control peptides (ViraFEST assay). To expand antigen-specific T cells with peptide pools and then pick out the expanded clonotypes through TCR sequencing, the study relied on the ViraFEST assay. Positive SARS-CoV-2 PCR tests in the convalescent patients dated from March to December 2020, before Alpha, Beta and Delta variants emerged in the United States. More than 1.5 million PBMCs per well were cultured in IMDM with roughly 5% human AB serum and 9 to 10 IU/ml IL-2, plus 10 ug/ml peptide pools. Half of the culture medium was replaced with fresh IL-2-containing medium on days 3 and 7. After roughly 9 days of culture, CD4+ T cells were isolated by negative selection with the EasySep CD4+ T cell isolation kit. Ficoll-Paque Plus gradient centrifugation was used to isolate PBMCs from whole blood, and the isolated PBMCs were then either used fresh or cryopreserved at -140C. Triplicate wells were generally used for each culture condition.

This specimen belongs to a study of vaccination and CD4 T cells after COVID-19 (dated by TCRdb to between 2020 and 2023). Context from the whole study: Convalescent patients had a positive SARS-CoV-2 result on nasal swab PCR, and of these patients, under ten had mild disease and one had severe disease. Post-COVID blood samples from convalescent patients were collected a median of around 100 days after diagnosis, with a range of roughly 30 to 170 days. Control cultures used a CEFX viral epitope pool as positive control, an HIV-1 Nef peptide pool as negative control, or no peptide. For stimulating the cultures, overlapping spike peptide pools were used, derived from SARS-CoV-2 as well as from the common cold coronaviruses HCoV-NL63, HCoV-OC43 and HCoV-229E. Post-vaccine blood samples were collected a median of about 72 days after the second vaccine dose, ranging from about 13 to 241 days. Two doses of either the Pfizer-BioNTech BNT162b2 vaccine (n=8) or the Moderna mRNA-1273 vaccine (n=2) were administered to participants. In the convalescent cohort there were six males and four females, among whom were two Hispanic individuals, seven Caucasians, two Asians and one multiracial person. The spike-specific CD4+ TCR repertoire was compared before and after mRNA vaccination in 10 COVID-19 convalescent patients and a few infection-naive healthy vaccine recipients.

The paper as a whole reports these results and caveats: In convalescent patients, nearly all vaccine-specific clones (304 of 307) were found to be mono-reactive for SARS-CoV-2 spike rather than cross-reactive with common cold coronaviruses. Only a relatively small number of convalescent patients were included in the study, and early timepoints following natural infection were not analyzed. The median count of SARS-CoV-2-reactive clonotypes went up from around 20 after infection to about 40 after vaccination, although the change was not significant. Among convalescent patients, a median about 90% of the SARS-CoV-2-reactive clones seen after vaccination appeared only after vaccination, which suggests priming specific to the vaccine.

The chain links TRBV6-5 with TRBJ2-7, with TRBD2 matching 14 junction bases. This TCR came from a human donor who had recovered from COVID-19. The sequences come from CD4+ T cells from blood, cultured in vitro, collected after SARS-CoV-2 vaccination. The CDR3 corresponds to CASSYSLGLAGDPNRVEQYF. The nucleotide sequence reads TGTGCCAGCAGTTACTCACTGGGACTAGCGGGAGATCCCAATCGGGTAGAGCAGTACTTC.